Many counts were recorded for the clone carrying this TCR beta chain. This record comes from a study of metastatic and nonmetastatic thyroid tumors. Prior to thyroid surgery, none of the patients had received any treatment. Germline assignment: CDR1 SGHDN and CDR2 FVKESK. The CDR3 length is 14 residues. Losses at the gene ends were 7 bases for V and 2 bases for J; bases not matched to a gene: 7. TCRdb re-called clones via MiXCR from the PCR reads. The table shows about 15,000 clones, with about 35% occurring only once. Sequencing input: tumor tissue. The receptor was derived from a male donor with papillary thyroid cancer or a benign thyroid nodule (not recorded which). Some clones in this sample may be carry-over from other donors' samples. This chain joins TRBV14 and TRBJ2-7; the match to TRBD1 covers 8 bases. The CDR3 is CASKRTGSPYEQYF. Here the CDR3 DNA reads TGTGCCAGCAAAAGGACAGGGAGCCCCTACGAGCAGTACTTC.